A selection of T cell receptor beta chains follows, all from one sample in a study of blood T cell repertoires in COVID-19. This table comes from immunoSEQ multiplex PCR, and its TCRdb copy is limited to in-frame clones, with some not included. Counted here are a few hundred thousand clones, approximately 89% occurring once; the ten biggest clones make up roughly a tenth. Material for sequencing was peripheral blood. These TCRs come from a woman in her sixties or seventies with COVID-19, enrolled during active disease. CDR3s include the opening cysteine and the closing phenylalanine or tryptophan. Fields, in order: D gene, V gene, clone size, J gene, CDR3 protein, CDR3 DNA. D genes are given only for firm matches. Expanded clones are given a class, and other clones once, few, many or no size at all.

TRBD2	TRBV5-1	few	TRBJ2-1	CASSSVPSGGGNEQFF	TGCGCCAGCAGCTCCGTGCCTAGCGGGGGAGGGAATGAGCAGTTCTTC
.	TRBV6-5	.	TRBJ1-2	CASSYGEGSNYGYTF	TGTGCCAGCAGTTACGGGGAGGGCTCAAACTATGGCTACACCTTC
.	TRBV12-3/TRBV12-4	.	TRBJ2-2	CASSLDIGELFF	TGTGCCAGCAGTTTAGACATCGGGGAGCTGTTTTTT
TRBD2	TRBV6-5	once	TRBJ2-3	CASSSTGTSPADTQYF	TGTGCCAGCAGTTCCACCGGGACTAGCCCCGCGGATACGCAGTATTTT
.	TRBV4-2	.	TRBJ2-1	CASSQDQLSYNEQFF	TGTGCCAGCAGCCAAGATCAACTGTCCTACAATGAGCAGTTCTTC
.	TRBV14	.	TRBJ2-5	CASSQRHQETQYF	TGTGCCAGCAGCCAGCGGCACCAAGAGACCCAGTACTTC
.	TRBV7-8	.	TRBJ2-3	CASSLGGRGRTDTQYF	TGTGCCAGCAGCTTAGGGGGCAGGGGTCGCACAGATACGCAGTATTTT
TRBD1	TRBV28	.	TRBJ1-1	CASSHRDRVAFF	TGTGCCAGCAGTCACCGGGACAGGGTTGCTTTCTTT
TRBD1	TRBV19	.	TRBJ2-2	CASSRGQSNTGELFF	TGTGCCAGTAGTCGGGGACAGTCGAACACCGGGGAGCTGTTTTTT
.	TRBV12-3/TRBV12-4	.	TRBJ2-7	CASSLYSQGEQYF	TGTGCCAGCAGTTTATATTCCCAGGGCGAGCAGTACTTC
TRBD1	TRBV30	.	TRBJ2-3	CAWSVRDSMQYF	TGTGCCTGGAGTGTACGGGACAGTATGCAGTATTTT
TRBD2	TRBV4-1	once	TRBJ2-7	CASSQVLGRTSYEQYF	TGCGCCAGCAGCCAAGTCCTCGGGAGGACTTCCTACGAGCAGTACTTC